The 28 T cell receptor beta chains below come from one sample, sequenced in a study of human T cells and chemical hapten exposure. Time point described: patch test 3, about 24 weeks after DPC sensitization. The treatment here: therapeutic diphenylcyclopropenone sensitization with weekly scalp DPC. Using its own MiXCR run on the RACE reads, TCRdb lists one record per CDR3 protein. The data hold 82,000 or so distinct CDR3 sequences, with roughly 13% observed a single time. The material was whole blood, obtained in connection with sensitization to the hapten diphenylcyclopropenone (DPC). Every receptor here comes from a woman aged 45 to 65 with alopecia areata. Some clones in this sample may be carry-over from other donors' samples.

This clonotype was recorded at least ten times. This rearrangement joins TRBV29-1 to TRBJ2-7; D gene ambiguous. This CDR3 comprises 13 residues. The V end was cut by 8 bases, the J end by 2 bases, with 16 bases between. From germline, CDR1 is SQVTM and CDR2 ANQGSEA. CDR3 region: CSPRKAVPYEQYF. CDR3 in DNA: TGCAGCCCCCGAAAGGCAGTCCCCTACGAGCAGTACTTC.

This clonotype was detected only a few times. This chain connects TRBV12-3 or TRBV12-4 to TRBJ1-1; D not resolved. Between the trimmed V and J ends, which lost 6 bases and 7 bases, there was a span of 9 bases. The CDR3 covers 11 residues. CDR3 region: CASSPGYEAFF. The CDR3 DNA follows: TGTGCCAGCAGCCCAGGATATGAAGCTTTCTTT.

This clonotype was recorded a few times. The CDR3 reads CASRKGQGESYGYTF. DNA of the CDR3: TGTGCCAGCAGGAAGGGACAGGGCGAGTCCTATGGCTACACCTTC. The chain has TRBV2 and TRBJ1-2; 9 nucleotides match TRBD1. With 6 bases clipped from V and 4 bases from J, the junction kept 9 bases outside the gene matches. The V gene's germline CDR1 is SNHLY and CDR2 FYNNEI. The CDR3 loop spans 15 amino acids.

This rearrangement joins TRBV10-3 to TRBJ2-4; 8 nucleotides match TRBD1. Trimming took 6 bases from V and 0 from J; bases not matched to a gene: 16. Germline V gene lookup returns CDR1 ENHRY and CDR2 SYGVKD. The CDR3 is 19 residues long. The CDR3 sequence is CAISGTGPTHPLAKNIQYF. For the CDR3, the DNA is TGTGCCATCAGCGGGACAGGACCTACCCACCCACTAGCCAAAAACATTCAGTACTTC.

This clonotype was detected many times. The chain links TRBV25-1 to TRBJ2-2; TRBD1 aligns across 8 bases. Per germline, CDR1 MGHDK and CDR2 SYGVNS. The CDR3 is 14 residues long. The V and J ends lost 4 bases and 5 bases, in that order; junction bases with no gene match: 3. The CDR3 loop reads CASSGTGRTGELFF. The CDR3 DNA reads as TGTGCCAGCAGTGGGACAGGGAGAACCGGGGAGCTGTTTTTT.

The chain links TRBV11-2 to TRBJ1-2; perhaps TRBD1 as D (5 bases). The CDR3 loop spans 13 amino acids. Germline values: CDR1 SGHAT, CDR2 FQNNGV. Trimming shortened V by 0 bases and J by 7 bases, and 9 bases separated the two germline ends. CDR3 coding DNA: TGTGCCAGCAGCTTAGAAAGGGGTCTTGGCTACACCTTC. Encoded protein: CASSLERGLGYTF.

V gene TRBV5-5 combines with J gene TRBJ2-7, with a possible D match to TRBD2 (6 bases). The CDR3 covers 16 residues. Trimming left V 2 bases short and J 0 bases short, with 15 bases between. In germline, CDR1 is SGHKS, CDR2 YYEKEE (reference sequence). Here the CDR3 reads CASSLVTSMSSYEQYF. The CDR3 DNA reads TGTGCCAGCAGCTTAGTAACTAGCATGAGCTCCTACGAGCAGTACTTC.

This clonotype has a handful of counts. J is TRBJ2-7 and V is TRBV20-1; D is possibly TRBD2 (5 bases). The germline V gene has CDR1 DFQATT and CDR2 SNEGSKA (reference sequence). The CDR3 is made up of 13 amino acids. Between the trimmed V and J ends, which lost 3 bases and 4 bases, there was a span of 13 bases. This chain's CDR3 is CSASFGMFYEQYF. CDR3 bases: TGCAGTGCTAGTTTCGGGATGTTTTACGAGCAGTACTTC.

The chain recombines TRBV29-1 with TRBJ1-1, with D possibly matching TRBD1 (5 bases). V was pared by 1 base and J by 3 bases, with 15 bases between. CDR3 length: 15 residues. Germline lookup yields CDR1 SQVTM and CDR2 ANQGSEA. The CDR3: CSVEGQSRGYTEAFF. The CDR3 nucleotides are TGCAGCGTTGAAGGACAGTCGCGGGGCTACACTGAAGCTTTCTTT.

The table lists this clonotype with many counts. The chain recombines TRBV20-1 with TRBJ2-7; D remains unclear. CDR1 and CDR2 (germline): DFQATT, SNEGSKA (reference sequence). The CDR3 covers 13 residues. V was cut by 6 bases and J by 0 bases, with 12 bases left in between. The CDR3 DNA reads as TGCAGTGCCCGGTCGCGGATCTCCTACGAGCAGTACTTC. Its translation: CSARSRISYEQYF.

This clonotype has a handful of counts. V gene TRBV3-1 combines with J gene TRBJ2-1, with a weak D call TRBD2 (5 bases). Trimming removed 0 bases from V and 5 bases from J, with 14 bases in between. The germline CDR1 and CDR2 sequences are LGHDT and YNNKEL (reference sequence). The CDR3 spans 16 residues. CDR3 amino acids: CASSQDPRRWDNEQFF. CDR3 nucleotide sequence: TGTGCCAGCAGCCAAGATCCGAGGAGGTGGGACAATGAGCAGTTCTTC.

This clonotype came up many times. The chain carries TRBV5-1 and TRBJ2-1, with D perhaps TRBD2 (6 bases). Germline values: CDR1 SGHRS, CDR2 YFSETQ. V lost 3 bases to trimming and J lost 0 bases, with 13 bases between them. This CDR3 spans 16 amino acids. The DNA for the CDR3 is TGCGCCAGCAGCTCCAGTAGCGGAAGCTCCTACAATGAGCAGTTCTTC. It yields the protein CASSSSSGSSYNEQFF.

This clonotype turned up a few times. V usage is TRBV20-1 and J usage is TRBJ2-1, with a weak D call TRBD2 (6 bases). This CDR3 comprises 15 residues. Germline V CDR1 and CDR2: DFQATT, SNEGSKA (reference sequence). Trimming left V 5 bases short and J 0 bases short, with 14 bases between. The CDR3 protein is CSAGGTSFSYNEQFF. CDR3 bases: TGCAGTGCTGGAGGGACTTCCTTCTCCTACAATGAGCAGTTCTTC.

This clonotype was found a few times. The genes are TRBV3-1 and TRBJ2-4; no firm D call. The V end was cut by 1 base, the J end by 0 bases, with 13 bases between. The germline CDR1 and CDR2 sequences are LGHDT and YNNKEL (reference sequence). CDR3 size: 17 residues. CDR3 bases: TGTGCCAGCAGCCAAGGGTTGACTTGGTCAGCCAAAAACATTCAGTACTTC. Protein: CASSQGLTWSAKNIQYF.

This clonotype was found many times. The genes are TRBV20-1 and TRBJ2-2; unclear D gene. V gave up 2 bases and J gave up 0 bases, with 4 bases separating them. Germline CDR1 and CDR2: DFQATT and SNEGSKA (reference sequence). The CDR3 has 13 amino acids. CDR3 protein: CSARLSNTGELFF. The CDR3 nucleotides read TGCAGTGCTAGACTCTCGAACACCGGGGAGCTGTTTTTT.

This clonotype turned up a few times. The CDR3 protein is CASSLVLGGKSGYTF. CDR3 nucleotides: TGTGCCAGCAGTTTAGTTCTCGGGGGGAAGAGTGGCTACACCTTC. This chain uses TRBV12-3 or TRBV12-4 with TRBJ1-2; TRBD1 is a possible D gene (5 bases). CDR3 length: 15 residues. V was cut by 1 base and J by 7 bases, with 16 bases left in between.

Ten or more counts support this clonotype. The chain uses TRBV5-1 and TRBJ2-3, with D perhaps TRBD2 (6 bases). V lost 6 bases and J lost 0, with 14 bases in between. Looked up from germline, CDR1 is SGHRS and CDR2 is YFSETQ. This CDR3 has 15 residues. CDR3 bases: TGCGCCAGCATGTTACTAGCTGCCAGCACAGATACGCAGTATTTT. It translates to CASMLLAASTDTQYF.

This clonotype was seen just once. This chain uses TRBV20-1 with TRBJ2-5; a possible D gene is TRBD2 (5 bases). Germline V gives CDR1 DFQATT, CDR2 SNEGSKA (reference sequence). CDR3 size: 13 residues. With 8 bases removed from V and 2 bases from J, the gap between germline ends came to 15 bases. The CDR3 DNA is TGCAGTTTATTCACAGCGGTACAAGAGACCCAGTACTTC. The encoded protein is CSLFTAVQETQYF.

The gene calls are TRBV29-1 and TRBJ1-4; D gene uncertain. CDR3 length: 13 amino acids. Per germline, CDR1 SQVTM and CDR2 ANQGSEA. Trimming took off 7 bases at V and 11 bases at J, with 20 bases between the two ends. The CDR3 DNA follows: TGCAGCGGCGAAAGTAACAACGACGGCAAACTGTTTTTT. This gives the protein CSGESNNDGKLFF. Full variable domain (remainder filled in from reference TRBV29-1 and TRBJ1-4): SAVISQKPSRDICQRGTSLTIQCQVDSQVTMMFWYRQQPGQSLTLIATANQGSEATYESGFVIDKFPISRPNLTFSTLTVSNMSPEDSSIYLCSGESNNDGKLFFGSGTQLSVL.

This clonotype was detected only a few times. V usage is TRBV18 and J usage is TRBJ2-7; D might be TRBD2 (6 bases). CDR1 and CDR2 (germline): KGHSH, LQKENI. This CDR3 spans 20 amino acids. V lost 0 bases, J lost 6 bases, and 30 bases lay in between. CDR3 sequence: CASSPPLEISTGTAPTEQYF. Written as DNA, the CDR3 is TGTGCCAGCTCACCACCGCTTGAGATTAGTACCGGGACTGCGCCCACCGAGCAGTACTTC.

On this clonotype itself: A much larger clone differs by one base, so this may be a read error. The chain couples TRBV30 to TRBJ2-1; perhaps TRBD2 as D (5 bases). The CDR3 runs to 14 residues. V gave up 0 bases and J gave up 7 bases, with 13 bases separating them. The V gene's germline CDR1 is GTSNPN and CDR2 SVGIG (reference sequence). The CDR3 nucleotides read TGTGCCTGGAGTGTATGGGAGCTGGGGAATGAGCAGTTCTTC. Encoded protein: CAWSVWELGNEQFF.

This clonotype was detected only a few times. The chain couples TRBV30 to TRBJ1-2; no clear D. The CDR3 loop spans 13 amino acids. Between the trimmed V and J ends, which lost 0 bases and 4 bases, there was a span of 9 bases. The germline gives CDR1 GTSNPN, CDR2 SVGIG (reference sequence). The CDR3 DNA follows: TGTGCCTGGAGTGTAGGCGTCCCCTATGGCTACACCTTC. Its protein product is CAWSVGVPYGYTF. Full variable domain (rest looked up from reference TRBV30 and TRBJ1-2): SQTIHQWPATLVQPVGSPLSLECTVEGTSNPNLYWYRQAAGRGLQLLFYSVGIGQISSEVPQNLSASRPQDRQFILSSKKLLLSDSGFYLCAWSVGVPYGYTFGSGTRLTVV.

This clonotype was counted ten times or more. The chain employs TRBV13 and TRBJ2-5; D not certain. Germline V CDR1 and CDR2: PRHDT, FYEKMQ (reference sequence). V was pared by 1 base and J by 3 bases, with 9 bases between. The CDR3 length is 14 residues. CDR3 residues: CASSLASVEETQYF. CDR3 sequence (DNA): TGTGCCAGCAGCTTAGCGTCGGTCGAAGAGACCCAGTACTTC. Full variable domain (outside the CDR3, taken from reference TRBV13 and TRBJ2-5): AAGVIQSPRHLIKEKRETATLKCYPIPRHDTVYWYQQGPGQDPQFLISFYEKMQSDKGSIPDRFSAQQFSDYHSELNMSSLELGDSALYFCASSLASVEETQYFGPGTRLLVL.

This clonotype occurred a few times. The chain links TRBV5-1 to TRBJ1-2, with 8 positions matching TRBD1. Trimming at V came to 3 bases and at J to 2 bases, leaving 21 bases not matched to a gene. The CDR3 loop spans 20 amino acids. Looked up from germline, CDR1 is SGHRS and CDR2 is YFSETQ. This CDR3 reads CASSSQGARGPPTRNYGYTF. CDR3 nucleotides: TGCGCCAGCAGCTCCCAGGGGGCGCGGGGGCCCCCGACAAGAAACTATGGCTACACCTTC.

The V gene is TRBV29-1, the J gene TRBJ1-1, with D unresolved. Germline V gives CDR1 SQVTM, CDR2 ANQGSEA. With 7 bases removed from V and 3 bases from J, the gap between germline ends came to 6 bases. The CDR3 length is 10 residues. CDR3 coding DNA: TGCAGCGCCCCGGACACTGAAGCTTTCTTT. Translated, it gives CSAPDTEAFF. The whole variable domain, remainder taken from reference TRBV29-1 and TRBJ1-1, is SAVISQKPSRDICQRGTSLTIQCQVDSQVTMMFWYRQQPGQSLTLIATANQGSEATYESGFVIDKFPISRPNLTFSTLTVSNMSPEDSSIYLCSAPDTEAFFGQGTRLTVV.

The chain couples TRBV7-3 to TRBJ2-2; no reliable D call. V lost 4 bases and J 0 bases, leaving 3 bases between the germline ends. Germline CDR1 reads SGHTA; CDR2 reads FQGTGA. There are 13 residues in the CDR3. The CDR3 reads CASSSANTGELFF. CDR3 in DNA: TGTGCCAGCAGCTCAGCGAACACCGGGGAGCTGTTTTTT.

This chain uses TRBV14 with TRBJ1-1, with 8 bases matching TRBD1. Trimming at V came to 1 base and at J to 5 bases, leaving 6 bases not matched to a gene. The germline gives CDR1 SGHDN, CDR2 FVKESK. This CDR3 is built from 15 residues. CDR3 residues: CASSQARGLGTEAFF. The CDR3 coding sequence is TGTGCCAGCAGCCAAGCCAGGGGGCTCGGGACTGAAGCTTTCTTT.

The sample holds many counts of this clonotype. The rearrangement uses TRBV5-1 and TRBJ2-3, with D unclear. The CDR3 covers 13 residues. The V end lost 1 base, the J end lost 6 bases, and 9 bases lay between the germline ends. Germline V gene data show CDR1 as SGHRS and CDR2 as YFSETQ. In DNA, the CDR3 is TGCGCCAGCAGCTTGTTCACGGGCGATACGCAGTATTTT. Amino acids: CASSLFTGDTQYF.